This entry lists 27 T cell receptor beta chains sequenced from one sample in a study of T-cell memory formation after mild COVID-19. TCRdb processed the 5' RACE reads anew with MiXCR; each CDR3 protein has one entry. The data contain 150,000 to 200,000 distinct CDR3 sequences, 30% to 35% of them seen just once; the ten biggest clones take up around 12%. The sequenced material came from PBMCs or a T cell subset sorted from them (not recorded which). The receptors originated from an adult woman who had mild COVID-19 (a few samples of this study predate the infection). Cell type and time point are not known.

This clonotype was counted between two and nine times. For the CDR3, the DNA is TGTGCCAGCAGTCGACTCTGGGGCTACACCTTC. Translating gives CASSRLWGYTF. V gene TRBV12-3 or TRBV12-4 combines with J gene TRBJ1-2; no clear D gene. The length of the CDR3 is 11 residues. V gave up 5 bases and J gave up 8 bases, with 9 bases separating them.

The chain uses TRBV29-1 and TRBJ2-2; perhaps TRBD2 as D (6 bases). Deletions cut 0 bases from V and 2 bases from J, with 10 bases between. CDR1 SQVTM and CDR2 ANQGSEA come from the germline V gene. This CDR3 spans 15 amino acids. DNA of the CDR3: TGCAGCGTTGAAGATCGGAGGGTCAACACCGGGGAGCTGTTTTTT. Translating it yields CSVEDRRVNTGELFF.

The V and J genes are TRBV10-3 and TRBJ2-2; 9 bases align to TRBD2. Germline assignment: CDR1 ENHRY and CDR2 SYGVKD. The CDR3 is made up of 17 amino acids. With 3 bases clipped from V and 0 bases from J, the junction kept 5 bases outside the gene matches. CDR3 region: CAISDQRGATNTGELFF. In nucleotides, the CDR3 is TGTGCCATCAGTGACCAGCGGGGGGCAACGAACACCGGGGAGCTGTTTTTT.

The chain uses TRBV2 and TRBJ2-2; a possible D gene is TRBD2 (7 bases). The V gene's germline CDR1 is SNHLY and CDR2 FYNNEI. V lost 9 bases, J lost 7 bases, and 21 bases lay in between. The CDR3 has 15 residues. CDR3 loop: CASGLDSGAVGELFF. The CDR3 DNA sequence: TGTGCCAGTGGGTTGGACAGCGGGGCAGTCGGGGAGCTGTTTTTT.

The chain carries TRBV2 and TRBJ2-2, with TRBD2 matching over 9 bases. The CDR3 consists of 15 residues. Germline loops: CDR1 SNHLY, CDR2 FYNNEI. J lost 5 bases, V lost 7 bases, and 8 bases had no gene match. CDR3 nucleotides: TGTGCCAGCACGGTGGCTAGCGGGATGACCGGGGAGCTGTTTTTT. Its translation: CASTVASGMTGELFF.

The J gene is TRBJ2-1, the V gene TRBV6-4, with D maybe TRBD2 (6 bases). CDR3 size: 14 residues. From germline, CDR1 is MRHNA and CDR2 SNTAGT. Trimming pared 0 bases from V and 6 bases from J, leaving 9 bases between. The chain's CDR3 is CASSDSTSSNEQFF. The CDR3, as DNA: TGTGCCAGCAGTGACTCAACTAGCTCCAATGAGCAGTTCTTC.

The V gene is TRBV11-1, the J gene TRBJ2-1; D not certain. CDR3 length equals 13 residues. Trimming cost V 3 bases and J 5 bases, with 8 bases left between them. Germline CDR1 and CDR2: SGHAT and FQDESV (reference sequence). This chain's CDR3 is CASSFPENNEQFF. Here the CDR3 DNA reads TGTGCCAGCAGCTTCCCAGAGAACAATGAGCAGTTCTTC.

The V gene is TRBV6-2 or TRBV6-3, the J gene TRBJ2-2; D is ambiguous. The CDR3 consists of 12 residues. Germline CDR1 MNHEY, CDR2 SVGEGT. V was pared by 8 bases and J by 8 bases, with 12 bases between. DNA for the CDR3: TGTGCCAGCCGAATCATGGCGGGGGAGCTGTTTTTT. This encodes CASRIMAGELFF.

This clonotype was seen more than once but under ten times. The V call is TRBV5-5, the J call TRBJ1-2, with a possible D match to TRBD1 (5 bases). CDR3 length: 14 residues. Deletions cut 4 bases from V and 8 bases from J, with 18 bases between. The germline V gene encodes CDR1 SGHKS and CDR2 YYEKEE (reference sequence). The CDR3 loop reads CASSIDRLTPGYTF. For the CDR3, the DNA is TGTGCCAGCAGCATTGACAGACTAACCCCAGGCTACACCTTC.

This chain links TRBV6-6 with TRBJ2-7; a possible D gene is TRBD1 (6 bases). V dropped 4 bases and J dropped 0 bases, with 16 bases sitting between them. This CDR3 contains 16 residues. Germline V lookup: CDR1 MNHNY, CDR2 SVGAGI (reference sequence). CDR3 amino acids: CASSSRGSPFSYEQYF. CDR3 sequence (DNA): TGTGCCAGCAGTTCCAGGGGTAGTCCTTTCTCCTACGAGCAGTACTTC.

J is TRBJ1-2 and V is TRBV18, with 9 nucleotides matching TRBD1. The CDR3 length is 16 residues. The germline gives CDR1 KGHSH, CDR2 LQKENI. The J segment lost 6 bases and the V segment lost 0 bases, leaving 8 bases of the junction unmatched. DNA of the CDR3: TGTGCCAGCTCACCACCGGTGGGGACAGGGATCGATGGCTACACCTTC. Protein: CASSPPVGTGIDGYTF.

The chain carries TRBV7-9 and TRBJ2-5; D is perhaps TRBD1 or TRBD2 (5 bases each). Germline V gene lookup returns CDR1 SEHNR and CDR2 FQNEAQ (reference sequence). The CDR3 spans 16 residues. Trimming shortened V by 3 bases and J by 4 bases, and 18 bases separated the two germline ends. CDR3 amino acids: CASSLHTGPLGETQYF. The CDR3, as DNA: TGTGCCAGCAGCTTGCATACGGGGCCCCTAGGAGAGACCCAGTACTTC. The full variable domain, completed using reference TRBV7-9 and TRBJ2-5, is DTGVSQNPRHKITKRGQNVTFRCDPISEHNRLYWYRQTLGQGPEFLTYFQNEAQLEKSRLLSDRFSAERPKGSFSTLEIQRTEQGDSAMYLCASSLHTGPLGETQYFGPGTRLLVL.

The chain carries TRBV25-1 and TRBJ2-1; D is perhaps TRBD1 or TRBD2 (6 bases each). CDR3 length: 14 residues. Germline-derived CDR1 and CDR2 are MGHDK and SYGVNS. V dropped 0 bases and J dropped 8 bases, with 11 bases sitting between them. The CDR3 reads CASSEYSRGHEQFF. The CDR3 DNA reads TGTGCCAGCAGTGAATATTCTCGGGGGCATGAGCAGTTCTTC. The variable domain in full, with the rest retrieved from reference TRBV25-1 and TRBJ2-1, is EADIYQTPRYLVIGTGKKITLECSQTMGHDKMYWYQQDPGMELHLIHYSYGVNSTEKGDLSSESTVSRIRTEHFPLTLESARPSHTSQYLCASSEYSRGHEQFFGPGTRLTVL.

The chain employs TRBV5-1 and TRBJ2-3; D might be TRBD2 (6 bases). Germline V gives CDR1 SGHRS, CDR2 YFSETQ. V lost 5 bases to trimming and J lost 0 bases, with 16 bases between them. The CDR3 extends over 16 amino acids. CDR3 region: CASRWRDLTSTDTQYF. CDR3 sequence (DNA): TGCGCCAGCAGGTGGCGGGACCTAACTAGCACAGATACGCAGTATTTT.

The gene calls are TRBV12-3 or TRBV12-4 and TRBJ1-6, with D possibly being TRBD1 (6 bases). The CDR3 consists of 15 residues. V was clipped by 3 bases and J by 2 bases, with 8 bases between them. This CDR3 is CASSFQGTYNSPLHF. The DNA for the CDR3 is TGTGCCAGCAGTTTCCAGGGGACCTATAATTCACCCCTCCACTTT.

This clonotype has at least ten counts. The rearrangement uses TRBV10-3 and TRBJ1-1; 8 bases are a match to TRBD1. The CDR3 runs to 15 residues. Germline CDR1 ENHRY, CDR2 SYGVKD. Unmatched junction bases numbered 5, after V lost 3 bases and J lost 2 bases. This chain's CDR3 is CAISDSDRGNTEAFF. In DNA form, the CDR3 reads TGTGCCATCAGTGACTCAGACAGGGGAAACACTGAAGCTTTCTTT.

V usage is TRBV27 and J usage is TRBJ2-7; TRBD2 might be the D (6 bases). The germline V gene encodes CDR1 MNHEY and CDR2 SMNVEV (reference sequence). CDR3 length equals 14 residues. The V end lost 7 bases, the J end lost 1 base, and 14 bases lay between the germline ends. CDR3 in amino acids: CASTGASASYEQYF. CDR3 bases: TGTGCCAGCACTGGGGCTAGCGCATCCTACGAGCAGTACTTC.

This chain uses TRBV9 with TRBJ1-2; no clear D. This CDR3 contains 15 residues. V was clipped by 0 bases and J by 0 bases, with 9 bases between them. The V gene's germline CDR1 is SGDLS and CDR2 YYNGEE. The CDR3 DNA reads TGTGCCAGCAGCGTAGGGGTCGGCTCTAACTATGGCTACACCTTC. This encodes CASSVGVGSNYGYTF.

Ten or more counts support this clonotype. This CDR3 reads CASSRRTSGETYEQYF. In DNA, the CDR3 is TGTGCCAGCTCGCGTCGGACTAGCGGGGAGACCTACGAGCAGTACTTC. This chain connects TRBV18 to TRBJ2-7, with 12 positions matching TRBD2. The germline V gene encodes CDR1 KGHSH and CDR2 LQKENI. CDR3 length equals 16 residues. Germline trimming cut 6 bases from V and 2 bases from J; bases unmatched to any gene: 8.

J is TRBJ2-7 and V is TRBV24-1; TRBD1 is a possible D gene (5 bases). Trimming removed 5 bases from V and 3 bases from J, with 10 bases in between. CDR1 and CDR2 (germline): KGHDR, SFDVKD. The CDR3 has 13 amino acids. The DNA of the CDR3 is TGTGCCACCAGTGTCGGAACAGGCTACGAGCAGTACTTC. Translating it yields CATSVGTGYEQYF.

This clonotype has a handful of counts. The chain joins TRBV7-8 to TRBJ2-1, with no clear D. Germline V lookup: CDR1 SGHVS, CDR2 FQNEAQ. The CDR3 covers 12 residues. Trimming took 4 bases from V and 10 from J, leaving 11 bases between them. The CDR3 DNA is TGTGCCAGCAGCTACGAAGGCGAGGAGCAGTTCTTC. This encodes CASSYEGEEQFF.

This clonotype came up a few times. V is TRBV11-2 and J is TRBJ2-7; TRBD1 matches at 7 bases. The CDR3 contains 16 residues. Germline CDR1 and CDR2: SGHAT and FQNNGV. Losses at the gene ends were 5 bases for V and 7 bases for J; bases not matched to a gene: 17. The CDR3 loop reads CASSPRGTAGLGEQYF. CDR3 nucleotide sequence: TGTGCCAGCAGCCCCCGAGGGACAGCAGGGCTGGGGGAGCAGTACTTC.

The sample holds a few counts of this clonotype. The chain recombines TRBV3-1 with TRBJ2-5; D may be TRBD1 or TRBD2 (6 bases each). The CDR3 is 12 amino acids. Germline values: CDR1 LGHDT, CDR2 YNNKEL (reference sequence). V lost 7 bases to trimming and J lost 7 bases, with 13 bases between them. CDR3 DNA sequence: TGTGCCAGCATGGAGGGGGGAGGGACCCAGTACTTC. It translates to CASMEGGGTQYF.

At least ten counts were recorded for this clonotype. The chain employs TRBV2 and TRBJ2-7; 10 nucleotides line up with TRBD1. V lost 0 bases and J lost 6; bases outside the gene matches: 8. Germline CDR1 and CDR2: SNHLY and FYNNEI. The CDR3 is made up of 16 amino acids. This CDR3 is CASSEALDRGAVEQYF. The DNA for the CDR3 is TGTGCCAGCAGTGAAGCCTTGGACAGGGGGGCTGTCGAGCAGTACTTC.

The chain has TRBV28 and TRBJ1-1; D perhaps matches TRBD1 (6 bases). CDR1 and CDR2 (germline): MDHEN, SYDVKM. The V end was cut by 10 bases, the J end by 6 bases, with 18 bases between. The CDR3 sequence is 13 residues long. CDR3 region: CAILGTFFAEAFF. As DNA, the CDR3 is TGTGCCATCCTGGGGACATTTTTCGCTGAAGCTTTCTTT.

This chain joins TRBV30 and TRBJ2-1; tentatively, D is TRBD2 (5 bases). There are 14 residues in the CDR3. The germline V gene encodes CDR1 GTSNPN and CDR2 SVGIG (reference sequence). CDR3 coding DNA: TGTGCGGTGGCCCCGCCCCCGGGGTACAATGAGCAGTTCTTC. It is translated as CAVAPPPGYNEQFF.

The chain joins TRBV12-3 or TRBV12-4 to TRBJ2-3; 8 bases map to TRBD2. This CDR3 is built from 15 residues. The V segment lost 5 bases and the J segment 2 bases; nucleotides outside the gene matches: 6. CDR3 nucleotides: TGTGCCAGCAGTAGGCTAGCGGGTTACACAGATACGCAGTATTTT. Translating it yields CASSRLAGYTDTQYF.